The next 25 T cell receptor beta chains were all read from a single sample in a study of metastatic and nonmetastatic thyroid tumors. TCRdb reprocessed the PCR reads via MiXCR. The sample records 30,000 to 35,000 clones, about a sixth being singletons. No treatment of any kind had been given to any patient before thyroid surgery. The sequenced material came from blood. These receptors were collected from a female donor with papillary thyroid cancer or a benign thyroid nodule (not recorded which). Some clones in this sample may be carry-over from other donors' samples.

This clone was recorded many times. The chain links TRBV29-1 to TRBJ1-1; possibly TRBD1 for D (5 bases). This CDR3 is 11 amino acids long. Germline lookup yields CDR1 SQVTM and CDR2 ANQGSEA. Trimming removed 4 bases from V and 4 bases from J, with 7 bases in between. The CDR3 DNA follows: TGCAGCGTTGTAGACAGCACTGAAGCTTTCTTT. Translation gives CSVVDSTEAFF.

This clone was picked up many times. A clone one base away is much larger, so this may be a read error. The sample contains more than one DNA sequence encoding this CDR3. This sequence joins TRBV20-1 and TRBJ2-7; 11 bases are a match to TRBD2. Germline V gene data show CDR1 as DFQATT and CDR2 as SNEGSKA (reference sequence). This CDR3 spans 15 amino acids. In nucleotides, the CDR3 is TGCAGCGGAACTAGCGGGAGTGGGGGAACCTACGAGCAGTACTTC. Translated: CSGTSGSGGTYEQYF.

This clone was recorded a few times. The genes are TRBV27 and TRBJ2-7, with 7 bases lining up with TRBD2. The CDR3 contains 16 residues. Germline V CDR1 and CDR2: MNHEY, SMNVEV (reference sequence). V was clipped by 8 bases and J by 0 bases; unmatched bases: 13. The CDR3 nucleotides are TGTGCCAGCCTAACGACTAGCTCGAAGGGCTCCTACGAGCAGTACTTC. Amino acids: CASLTTSSKGSYEQYF.

This clone was seen many times. The germline gene is not matched at one end of the junction; a read error may be the cause. Other nucleotide sequences in the sample specify the same CDR3. The V and J genes are TRBV4-1 and TRBJ1-1, with a possible D match to TRBD1 (6 bases). The CDR3 contains 14 residues. Germline CDR1 MGHRA, CDR2 YSYEKL. The CDR3: CASSRTEGNTEAFF. For the CDR3, the DNA is TGCGCCAGCAGCCGGACAGAAGGAAACACTGAGGCTTTCTTT.

This clone was counted ten times or more. This could be a read error, since a much larger clone is one nucleotide away. The conserved phenylalanine or tryptophan is not found at the CDR3 terminus, so this likely reflects a read error. The DNA is omitted, as the CDR3 cannot be located on it reliably, and the CDR3 follows TCRdb's listing. The chain recombines TRBV12-3 or TRBV12-4 with TRBJ2-7; TRBD2, the table's D call, lacks a check against the DNA. Counting both end residues, the CDR3 totals 15 amino acids. This chain's CDR3 is CASSFGPGISYEQYL.

This clone appeared many times. The chain recombines TRBV6-2 or TRBV6-3 with TRBJ2-7; 11 nucleotides align to TRBD1. Trimming took 0 bases from V and 3 from J; bases not matched to a gene: 1. Germline-derived CDR1 and CDR2 are MNHEY and SVGEGT. This CDR3 spans 15 amino acids. The CDR3 nucleotides are TGTGCCAGCAGTTACTCCGGGACAGGGGGCTACGAGCAGTACTTC. Its translation: CASSYSGTGGYEQYF.

This clone was seen ten or more times. Given a much more abundant clone one base away, this may be a read error. V usage is TRBV6-7 and J usage is TRBJ2-7; possibly TRBD1 or TRBD2 for D (5 bases each). TRBV6-7 is designated an ORF whose function remains uncertain. The ends were cut back, 5 bases at V and 2 bases at J, with 13 bases in the middle. This CDR3 region has 14 residues. CDR3 region: CASSLTGAPYEQYF. In DNA form, the CDR3 reads TGTGCCAGCAGTCTCACCGGGGCACCCTACGAGCAGTACTTC.

At least ten counts were recorded for this clone. The rearrangement links TRBV30 to TRBJ1-2; D not resolved. The germline V gene encodes CDR1 GTSNPN and CDR2 SVGIG (reference sequence). Trimming cost V 2 bases and J 1 base, with 8 bases left between them. This CDR3 contains 13 residues. CDR3 amino acids: CAWSWNVNYGYTF. The CDR3, as DNA: TGTGCCTGGAGTTGGAACGTTAACTATGGCTACACCTTC.

This clone was counted ten times or more. The chain recombines TRBV10-3 with TRBJ1-1; 8 bases line up with TRBD1. In germline, CDR1 is ENHRY, CDR2 SYGVKD. V was pared by 6 bases and J by 5 bases, with 8 bases of the junction left unmatched. The CDR3 consists of 14 residues. CDR3 loop: CAIRDDRGFTEAFF. The CDR3 bases are TGTGCCATCAGGGACGACAGGGGTTTTACTGAAGCTTTCTTT.

The genes are TRBV13 and TRBJ2-7; TRBD1 is a possible D gene (6 bases). CDR3 length: 16 residues. V shed 6 bases and J shed 3 bases, with 21 bases lying between them. CDR1 and CDR2 from the germline V gene are PRHDT and FYEKMQ (reference sequence). The CDR3 DNA sequence: TGTGCCAGCAGTTCGGACGGTACAGGGAATTTCTACGAGCAGTACTTC. Translation gives CASSSDGTGNFYEQYF.

This clone was counted ten times or more. The chain recombines TRBV4-1 with TRBJ1-6, with TRBD1 matching over 8 bases. Germline loops: CDR1 MGHRA, CDR2 YSYEKL. The CDR3 totals 17 residues. J gave up 5 bases and V 1 base, and 7 bases lay outside the gene matches. The CDR3 is CASSQGTRDRNNSPLHF. The CDR3, as DNA: TGCGCCAGCAGCCAAGGAACCCGGGACAGGAATAATTCACCCCTCCACTTT.

Many counts were recorded for this clone. The chain is built from TRBV6-1 and TRBJ2-7, with 7 positions matching TRBD2. The length of the CDR3 is 14 residues. With 5 bases clipped from V and 2 bases from J, the junction kept 6 bases outside the gene matches. Germline V CDR1 and CDR2: MNHNS, SASEGT. CDR3 in amino acids: CASSLAGATYEQYF. In DNA, the CDR3 is TGTGCCAGCAGTTTAGCGGGTGCGACCTACGAGCAGTACTTC.

This clone was seen more than once but under ten times. The CDR3 DNA follows: TGTGCCAGCAGTTACAATTACGAGCAGTACTTC. Its translation is CASSYNYEQYF. The chain couples TRBV7-9 to TRBJ2-7; D is unclear. The germline V gene encodes CDR1 SEHNR and CDR2 FQNEAQ (reference sequence). Trimming left V 6 bases short and J 4 bases short, with 7 bases between. The CDR3 sequence is 11 residues long.

This clone appeared many times. Distinct nucleotide sequences in the sample also encode this CDR3. The chain is built from TRBV20-1 and TRBJ1-2; tentatively, D is TRBD1 (5 bases). Trimming removed 0 bases at V and 2 bases at J, with 16 bases between. Germline CDR1 is DFQATT and CDR2 is SNEGSKA (reference sequence). The CDR3 is made up of 16 amino acids. CDR3 in amino acids: CSARDLESDRNYGYTF. In DNA, the CDR3 is TGCAGTGCTAGAGATCTCGAATCCGACAGAAACTATGGCTACACCTTC.

This clone was observed many times. Other DNA sequences in the same sample also yield this CDR3. The chain couples TRBV4-1 to TRBJ2-3; 13 bases fit TRBD2. V was pared by 1 base and J by 3 bases, with 1 base of the junction left unmatched. CDR3 length: 16 amino acids. Germline V gives CDR1 MGHRA, CDR2 YSYEKL. The CDR3 sequence is CASSQGTSGRTDTQYF. In DNA form, the CDR3 reads TGCGCCAGCAGCCAAGGGACTAGCGGGAGAACAGATACGCAGTATTTT.

This clone was detected many times. The same CDR3 arises from other DNA sequences in this sample as well. V gene TRBV7-8 combines with J gene TRBJ2-1; TRBD1 or TRBD2 may be the D gene (5 bases each). Per germline, CDR1 SGHVS and CDR2 FQNEAQ. CDR3 length: 17 amino acids. Trimming removed 5 bases from V and 6 bases from J, with 23 bases in between. The CDR3 coding sequence is TGTGCCAGCAGCCTCCTCACGGCCGGGACCTGGGGCAATGAGCAGTTCTTC. It translates to CASSLLTAGTWGNEQFF.

This clone was counted a few times. The chain links TRBV12-3 or TRBV12-4 to TRBJ1-6; unclear D gene. The CDR3 runs to 15 residues. Trimming pared 6 bases from V and 6 bases from J, leaving 15 bases between. The CDR3 sequence: CASSHWTPGNSPLHF. DNA of the CDR3: TGTGCCAGCAGCCACTGGACCCCCGGTAATTCACCCCTCCACTTT.

This clone was detected ten times or more. The chain combines TRBV20-1 with TRBJ1-1; 9 nucleotides agree with TRBD1. V lost 6 bases and J lost 4; bases outside the gene matches: 9. The CDR3 loop spans 14 amino acids. Germline V lookup: CDR1 DFQATT, CDR2 SNEGSKA (reference sequence). DNA for the CDR3: TGCAGTGCCAGGACAGGGGAGAGGGTCACTGAAGCTTTCTTT. It codes for CSARTGERVTEAFF.

This clone has a handful of counts. The J gene is TRBJ2-1, the V gene TRBV12-3 or TRBV12-4; 9 nucleotides align to TRBD2. The junction had 9 bases not matched to a gene; V was cut back by 2 bases and J by 7 bases. The CDR3 is 16 amino acids. CDR3 in DNA: TGTGCCAGCAGTTTACGGGCGGGAGGGCCTAGGAATGAGCAGTTCTTC. It translates to CASSLRAGGPRNEQFF.

About this clone itself: A much larger clone sits a single nucleotide away, making a read error possible. V gene TRBV20-1 combines with J gene TRBJ2-2; a weak D match, TRBD1 (5 bases). The V and J ends lost 3 bases and 9 bases respectively, with 8 bases between them. This CDR3 contains 11 residues. CDR1 DFQATT and CDR2 SNEGSKA come from the germline V gene (reference sequence). CDR3 protein: CSARGPRELFF. CDR3 sequence (DNA): TGCAGTGCTAGGGGGCCCAGGGAGCTGTTTTTT.

This clone was detected ten times or more. The chain has TRBV2 and TRBJ1-1; D is uncertain. Germline values: CDR1 SNHLY, CDR2 FYNNEI. This CDR3 has 12 residues. The V gene lost 3 bases and the J gene lost 10 bases, with 12 bases spanning the gap. The CDR3 DNA reads TGTGCCAGCAGTGAGTGGGGTGGAAGAGCTTTCTTT. Residues: CASSEWGGRAFF.

This clone was picked up many times. The chain carries TRBV27 and TRBJ2-1; 7 bases are shared with TRBD2. The junction had 6 bases not matched to a gene; V was cut back by 2 bases and J by 8 bases. Germline V CDR1 and CDR2: MNHEY, SMNVEV (reference sequence). CDR3 length: 14 residues. CDR3 amino acids: CASSLRGRADEQFF. CDR3 nucleotides: TGTGCCAGCAGTTTACGGGGGAGGGCCGATGAGCAGTTCTTC.

This clone has at least ten counts. J is TRBJ2-1 and V is TRBV25-1; the match to TRBD2 covers 10 bases. The CDR3 is 20 residues long. The ends lost 3 bases at V and 4 bases at J; junction bases unmatched: 18. CDR1 and CDR2 (germline): MGHDK, SYGVNS. In nucleotides, the CDR3 is TGTGCCAGCAGTGAGTGGGACAGGAAAGCGGGAGGGCCTCAGTACAATGAGCAGTTCTTC. It translates to CASSEWDRKAGGPQYNEQFF.

Judged by abundance, this clone is medium-sized. One end of the junction is discordant with germline, which a read error may explain. The chain has TRBV27 and TRBJ2-7, with D perhaps TRBD2 (6 bases). The CDR3 loop spans 14 amino acids. Germline loops: CDR1 MNHEY, CDR2 SMNVEV (reference sequence). CDR3 DNA sequence: TGTGCCAGCAGGGCGGGATCCGAATCCTCCGAGCAGTACTTC. Amino acids: CASRAGSESSEQYF.

This clone was counted only a few times. The chain joins TRBV12-3 or TRBV12-4 to TRBJ1-6, with D unresolved. V dropped 5 bases and J dropped 1 base, with 6 bases sitting between them. The CDR3 runs 14 residues. In DNA, the CDR3 is TGTGCCAGCAGTCCGCCGTCCTATAATTCACCCCTCCACTTT. It encodes CASSPPSYNSPLHF.